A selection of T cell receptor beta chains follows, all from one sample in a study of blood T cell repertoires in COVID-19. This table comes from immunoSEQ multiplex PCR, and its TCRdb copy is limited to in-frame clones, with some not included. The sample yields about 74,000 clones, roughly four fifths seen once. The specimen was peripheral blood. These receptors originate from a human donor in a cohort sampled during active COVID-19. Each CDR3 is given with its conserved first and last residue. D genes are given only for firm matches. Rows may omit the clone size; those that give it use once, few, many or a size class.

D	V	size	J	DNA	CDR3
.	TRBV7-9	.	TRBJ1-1	TGTGCCAGCAGCTTAGGGGACAAGGAGGCTTTCTTT	CASSLGDKEAFF
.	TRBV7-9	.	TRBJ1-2	TGTGCCAGCACCCCGTCGGGGGGGCGCGGAGGCTACACCTTC	CASTPSGGRGGYTF
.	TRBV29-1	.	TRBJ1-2	TGCAGCGTTGGGGGGCAGAACTATGGCTACACCTTC	CSVGGQNYGYTF
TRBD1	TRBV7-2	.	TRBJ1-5	TGTGCCAGCAGCCTAGACAGGGTTCAGCCCCAGCATTTT	CASSLDRVQPQHF
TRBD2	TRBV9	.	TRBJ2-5	TGTGCCAGCAGCGTTGGTTCTAGCGGGGGTTGGCAAGAGACCCAGTACTTC	CASSVGSSGGWQETQYF
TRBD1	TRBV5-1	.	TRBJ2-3	TGCGCCAGCAGCCAAACTAGACAGGGGGCAGGAGATACGCAGTATTTT	CASSQTRQGAGDTQYF
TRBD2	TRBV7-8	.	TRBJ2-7	TGTGCCAGCAGCTTAGTGCGGGGGGCGGATTACGAGCAGTACTTC	CASSLVRGADYEQYF
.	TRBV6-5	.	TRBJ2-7	TGTGCCGGGTCTAGGACAGCGCTCGAGCAGTACTTC	CAGSRTALEQYF
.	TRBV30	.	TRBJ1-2	TGTGCCTCGGCGACAGGCGTAAACTATGGCTACACCTTC	CASATGVNYGYTF
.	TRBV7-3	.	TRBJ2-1	TGTGCCAGCAGCTTACCGGGGAACAATGAGCAGTTCTTC	CASSLPGNNEQFF
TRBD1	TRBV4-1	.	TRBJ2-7	TGCGCCAGCAGCCAAATACCGCAGGGGGTATGGGCGAACTACGAGCAGTACTTC	CASSQIPQGVWANYEQYF
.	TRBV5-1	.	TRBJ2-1	TGCGCCAGCAGCTTTGGCGGGGAAGTACTCAATGAGCAGTTCTTC	CASSFGGEVLNEQFF
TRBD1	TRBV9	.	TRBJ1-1	TGTGCCAGCAGCGCGACAGGGCCCTCCACTGAAGCTTTCTTT	CASSATGPSTEAFF
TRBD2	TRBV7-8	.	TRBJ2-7	TGTGCCAGCAGCTTAGGAGGCGGCGGGGGGGCCTACGAGCAGTACTTC	CASSLGGGGGAYEQYF
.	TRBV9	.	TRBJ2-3	TGTGCCAGCAGCGTAGTGGCGGGGGCAAGCACAGATACGCAGTATTTT	CASSVVAGASTDTQYF
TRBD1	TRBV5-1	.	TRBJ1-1	TGCGCCAGCAGCGCAGACAGGGGAGGCACTGAAGCTTTCTTT	CASSADRGGTEAFF
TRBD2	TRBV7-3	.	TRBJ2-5	TGTGCCAGCAGCCCCGGTGGGGGGGATGTTTGGTTTGCGACCCAGTACTTC	CASSPGGGDVWFATQYF
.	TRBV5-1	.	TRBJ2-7	TGCGCCAGCAGCTTGGGTTCAGGCCAGCCCTACGAGCAGTACTTC	CASSLGSGQPYEQYF
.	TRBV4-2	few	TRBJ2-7	TGTGCCAGCAGCCAAGAGAGAGGCGAGCAGTACTTC	CASSQERGEQYF
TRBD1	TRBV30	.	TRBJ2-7	TGTGCCTGGAAGGGAGGGGACAGGGGGCCCTACGAGCAGTACTTC	CAWKGGDRGPYEQYF
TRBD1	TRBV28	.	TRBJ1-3	TGTGCCAGCAGTTTATCTACAGGGGACGCTGGAAACACCATATATTTT	CASSLSTGDAGNTIYF
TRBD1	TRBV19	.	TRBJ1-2	TGTGCCAGCCGGACAGGGGTAGATGACTATGGCTACACCTTC	CASRTGVDDYGYTF
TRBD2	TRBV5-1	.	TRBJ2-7	TGCGCCAGCAGCTTGGCCGGCGGGGGAGTTTCTGAACAGTACTTC	CASSLAGGGVSEQYF
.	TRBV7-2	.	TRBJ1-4	TGTGCCAGCAGCTTAAGTCCTCAGGCAGGGGTTGAAAAACTGTTTTTT	CASSLSPQAGVEKLFF
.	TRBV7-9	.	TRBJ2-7	TGTGCCAGCAGCTTTGGACAGACCACTTTCTCCTACGAGCAGTACTTC	CASSFGQTTFSYEQYF
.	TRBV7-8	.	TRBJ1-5	TGTGCCAGCAGCTTATTAGGGGCTCGGAATCAGCCCCAGCATTTT	CASSLLGARNQPQHF
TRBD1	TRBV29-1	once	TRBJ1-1	TGCAGCGCCCCTGGACCGGGACAGGGTTCCTCAGCTTTCTTT	CSAPGPGQGSSAFF
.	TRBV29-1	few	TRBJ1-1	TGCAGCGCACCATCGACAGAGAACACTGAAGCTTTCTTT	CSAPSTENTEAFF
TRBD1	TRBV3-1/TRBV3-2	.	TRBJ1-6	TGTGCCAGCAGCCCGCCAGGGGGAAGTAATTCACCCCTCCACTTT	CASSPPGGSNSPLHF
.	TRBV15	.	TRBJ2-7	TGTGCCACCAGCAGAGATCTAGGCTACGAGCAGTACTTC	CATSRDLGYEQYF
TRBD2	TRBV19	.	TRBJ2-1	TGTGCCAGTAGTAGCCTAGCGGGGGGATTCTACAATGAGCAGTTCTTC	CASSSLAGGFYNEQFF
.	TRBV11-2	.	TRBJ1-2	TGTGCCAGCAGCTTCCCGATTGCGACAGCTAACTATGGCTACACCTTC	CASSFPIATANYGYTF
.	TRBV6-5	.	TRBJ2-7	TGTGCCAGCAGTCACTACGAGCAGTACTTC	CASSHYEQYF
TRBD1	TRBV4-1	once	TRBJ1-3	TGCGCCAGCAGCCAAGGACGGACAGGGTCTGGAAACACCATATATTTT	CASSQGRTGSGNTIYF
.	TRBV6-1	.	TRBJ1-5	TGTGCCAGCAGTGAATCCCTAGGGGGCAATCAGCCCCAGCATTTT	CASSESLGGNQPQHF
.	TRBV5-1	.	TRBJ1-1	TGCGCCAGCAGCTTGGAAAGGAGGGCTATGAACACTGAAGCTTTCTTT	CASSLERRAMNTEAFF
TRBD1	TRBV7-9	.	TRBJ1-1	TGTGCCAGCAGGCCAGGACAGGGGAACACTGAAGCTTTCTTT	CASRPGQGNTEAFF
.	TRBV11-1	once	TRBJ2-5	TGTGCCAGCAGCCAAAACACGGGGAAAGAGACCCAGTACTTC	CASSQNTGKETQYF
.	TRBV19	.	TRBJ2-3	TGTGCCAGTAAGTCTAACACAGATACGCAGTATTTT	CASKSNTDTQYF
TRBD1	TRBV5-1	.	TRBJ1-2	TGCGCCAGCAGCCTAACGGGACAGGGCAACTATGGCTACACCTTC	CASSLTGQGNYGYTF
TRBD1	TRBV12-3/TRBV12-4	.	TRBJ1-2	TGTGCCAGCAGCCCCGGGACAGCAGTTGGCTACACCTTC	CASSPGTAVGYTF
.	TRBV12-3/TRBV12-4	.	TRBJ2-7	TGTGCCAGCAATACTCCAAGAGACTACGAGCAGTACTTC	CASNTPRDYEQYF
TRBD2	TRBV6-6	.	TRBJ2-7	TGTGCCAGCAGTTACTCAGCGGGGGGGGGTTCCTACGAGCAGTACTTC	CASSYSAGGGSYEQYF
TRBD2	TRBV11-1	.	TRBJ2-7	TGTGCCAGCAGCCCCGGGGGGTCGCAGGGCGAGCAGTACTTC	CASSPGGSQGEQYF
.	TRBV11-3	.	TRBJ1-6	TGTGCCAGCAGCTTAGATTTGAGTTCACCCCTCCACTTT	CASSLDLSSPLHF
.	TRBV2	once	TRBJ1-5	TGTGCCAGCAGTGAAGCCCCAAGCAGCAATCAGCCCCAGCATTTT	CASSEAPSSNQPQHF
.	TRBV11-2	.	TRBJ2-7	TGTGCCAGCAGCTTAGAGAGGCAGGGTGGCGAGCAGTACTTC	CASSLERQGGEQYF
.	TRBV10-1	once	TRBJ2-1	TGCGCCAGCACCCCTCTATACAATGAGCAGTTCTTC	CASTPLYNEQFF
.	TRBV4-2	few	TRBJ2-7	TGTGCCAGCAGCCAAGAAACCCTATACGAGCAGTACTTC	CASSQETLYEQYF
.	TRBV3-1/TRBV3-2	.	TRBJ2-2	TGTGCCAGCAGCCAGGTGTCAAGCGGGTGGACCGGGGAGCTGTTTTTT	CASSQVSSGWTGELFF
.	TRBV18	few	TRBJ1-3	TGTGCCAGCTCACCGTGGACAGCCTCCTCTGGAAACACCATATATTTT	CASSPWTASSGNTIYF
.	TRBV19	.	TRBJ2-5	TGTGCCAGTAAAGGACAGAGGGGTCAAGAGACCCAGTACTTC	CASKGQRGQETQYF
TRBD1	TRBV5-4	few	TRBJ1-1	TGTGCCAGCAGCCTCACAGGGGGCCCTGAAGCTTTCTTT	CASSLTGGPEAFF
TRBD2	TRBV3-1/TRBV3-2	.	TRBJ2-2	TGTGCCAGCAGCCCCAGCGGGGGCGTCGGGGAGCTGTTTTTT	CASSPSGGVGELFF
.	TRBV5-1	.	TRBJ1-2	TGCGCCAGCAGCCCTCAGGGTGGTATCTCTTATGGCTACACCTTC	CASSPQGGISYGYTF
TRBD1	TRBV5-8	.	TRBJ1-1	TGTGCCAGCAGCCTAATTACCGGGACAGGGCATACTTTCTTT	CASSLITGTGHTFF
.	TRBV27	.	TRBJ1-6	TGTGCCAGCGCAGGGTTGAATTCACCCCTCCACTTT	CASAGLNSPLHF
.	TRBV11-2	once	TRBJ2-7	TGTGCCAGCAGCCCGCGGAGAGGGACAAACTCCTACGAGCAGTACTTC	CASSPRRGTNSYEQYF
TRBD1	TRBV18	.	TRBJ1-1	TGTGCCAGCTCACCCCGACAGGGCGGGTTGAACACTGAAGCTTTCTTT	CASSPRQGGLNTEAFF